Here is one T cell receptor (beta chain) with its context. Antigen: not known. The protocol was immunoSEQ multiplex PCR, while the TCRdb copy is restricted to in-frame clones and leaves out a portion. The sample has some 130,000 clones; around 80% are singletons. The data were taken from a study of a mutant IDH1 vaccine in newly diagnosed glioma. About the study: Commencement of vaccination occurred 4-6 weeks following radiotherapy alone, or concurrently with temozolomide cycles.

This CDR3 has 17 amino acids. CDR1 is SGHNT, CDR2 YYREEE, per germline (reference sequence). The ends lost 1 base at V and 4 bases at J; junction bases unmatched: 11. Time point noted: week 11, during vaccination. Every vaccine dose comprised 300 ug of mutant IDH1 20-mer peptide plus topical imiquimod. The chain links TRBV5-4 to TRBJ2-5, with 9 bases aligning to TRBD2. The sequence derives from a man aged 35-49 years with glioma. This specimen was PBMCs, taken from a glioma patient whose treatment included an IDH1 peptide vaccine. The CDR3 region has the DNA TGTGCCAGCAGCTTGTCTGCGCGGGGGGGGTCAGGAGAGACCCAGTACTTC. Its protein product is CASSLSARGGSGETQYF.